The 27 T cell receptor beta chains below all came from one sample that was sequenced in a study of shared clonotypes between healthy human individuals. Clones were read by immunoSEQ multiplex PCR, and TCRdb kept only the in-frame ones, dropping some. The table records some 1 million clones, approximately 76% of them present only once. The sequenced material came from memory CD4+ T cells sorted from blood. Subset denoted: CD45RA-negative fraction. Receptors originate from a man between 18 and 29 years old in good health.

The V gene is TRBV11-2, the J gene TRBJ2-5; 7 nucleotides agree with TRBD1. The CDR3 runs to 16 residues. The J segment lost 8 bases and the V segment lost 3 bases, leaving 15 bases of the junction unmatched. From germline, CDR1 is SGHAT and CDR2 FQNNGV. The CDR3 DNA reads TGTGCCAGCAGCTTCTCTCAGGGGGACAGCAAGAGAACCCAGTACTTC. It specifies CASSFSQGDSKRTQYF. Looking up the rest from reference TRBV11-2 and TRBJ2-5 gives the full variable domain: EAGVAQSPRYKIIEKRQSVAFWCNPISGHATLYWYQQILGQGPKLLIQFQNNGVVDDSQLPKDRFSAERLKGVDSTLKIQPAKLEDSAVYLCASSFSQGDSKRTQYFGPGTRLLVL.

The genes are TRBV11-2 and TRBJ2-5; weak D call: TRBD1 (5 bases). The J call is in doubt because the DNA end fits TRBJ2-7 better. In germline, CDR1 is SGHAT, CDR2 FQNNGV. The CDR3 is made up of 15 amino acids. CDR3 DNA sequence: TGTGCCAGCAGCTTGTCCCGATCGACAGCCTACGAGCAGTACTTC. This codes for CASSLSRSTAYEQYF.

For this clone: This clone may be a read error of a much larger clone one base away. The J gene is TRBJ2-3, the V gene TRBV11-2, with D unresolved. Germline CDR1 is SGHAT and CDR2 is FQNNGV. The CDR3 length is 12 residues. Trimming cost V 1 base and J 2 bases, with 1 base left between them. CDR3 bases: TGTGCCAGCAGCTTAGCCACAGATACGCAGTATTTT. It specifies CASSLATDTQYF.

The chain is built from TRBV6-5 and TRBJ1-1, with D maybe TRBD1 (5 bases). The CDR3 is 14 amino acids. Trimming stripped 2 bases from V and 4 bases from J, with 11 bases between. Per the germline V gene, CDR1 is MNHEY and CDR2 is SVGAGI. CDR3 nucleotide sequence: TGTGCCAGCAGTTACAGGGGAGGCGGCACTGAAGCTTTCTTT. Protein: CASSYRGGGTEAFF.

The V and J genes are TRBV6-4 and TRBJ1-2; D is possibly TRBD1 (5 bases). V lost 4 bases and J 6 bases, leaving 18 bases between the germline ends. The CDR3 covers 15 residues. Per the germline V gene, CDR1 is MRHNA and CDR2 is SNTAGT. CDR3 DNA: TGTGCCAGCAGTGCGGCCCCCCCGGGGGTTGATGGCTACACCTTC. Translated, it gives CASSAAPPGVDGYTF.

A word on this clone: Other DNA variants within this sample encode the same CDR3. CDR3 region: CASRRGGSTDTQYF. CDR3 nucleotides: TGTGCCAGCAGGCGGGGGGGGTCGACAGATACGCAGTATTTT. This chain uses TRBV6-5 with TRBJ2-3; the match to TRBD2 covers 9 bases. Germline CDR1 reads MNHEY; CDR2 reads SVGAGI. J was trimmed by 3 bases and V by 6 bases; bases with no gene match: 4. This CDR3 is 14 amino acids long.

V usage is TRBV7-9 and J usage is TRBJ1-4, with D possibly TRBD1 on 5 matching bases. CDR1 is SEHNR and CDR2 is FQNEAQ in the germline V gene (reference sequence). The CDR3 extends over 15 amino acids. V was cut by 8 bases and J by 0 bases, with 13 bases left in between. CDR3 sequence: CASQGRPPTNEKLFF. CDR3 nucleotide sequence: TGTGCCAGCCAGGGTAGGCCCCCAACTAATGAAAAACTGTTTTTT. The full variable domain, completed using reference TRBV7-9 and TRBJ1-4, is DTGVSQNPRHKITKRGQNVTFRCDPISEHNRLYWYRQTLGQGPEFLTYFQNEAQLEKSRLLSDRFSAERPKGSFSTLEIQRTEQGDSAMYLCASQGRPPTNEKLFFGSGTQLSVL.

This chain joins TRBV28 and TRBJ1-5; weak D call: TRBD1 (6 bases). The CDR3 consists of 15 residues. V lost 1 base and J lost 6, with 13 bases in between. The germline V gene has CDR1 MDHEN and CDR2 SYDVKM. DNA of the CDR3: TGTGCCAGCAGTTTATTGAGGGCAGGGGTTCAGCCCCAGCATTTT. Translated, it gives CASSLLRAGVQPQHF.

V usage is TRBV28 and J usage is TRBJ1-2; 8 nucleotides agree with TRBD1. This CDR3 is 12 amino acids long. V lost 10 bases, J lost 8 bases, and 9 bases stayed unmatched. Germline V gene sequence: CDR1 MDHEN, CDR2 SYDVKM. The CDR3 nucleotides are TGTGCCACCCGATGGGACAGGAAGGGCTACACCTTC. Translating it yields CATRWDRKGYTF.

This chain joins TRBV28 and TRBJ2-2; a possible D gene is TRBD1 (7 bases). CDR3 size: 13 residues. CDR1 MDHEN and CDR2 SYDVKM come from the germline V gene. V was trimmed by 6 bases and J by 7 bases, leaving 12 bases between them. The CDR3 spells CASRAGQIGELFF. The CDR3 nucleotides are TGTGCCAGCAGGGCGGGACAGATCGGGGAGCTGTTTTTT.

V gene TRBV5-4 combines with J gene TRBJ2-1; no clear D. The germline V gene encodes CDR1 SGHNT and CDR2 YYREEE (reference sequence). Trimming left V 0 bases short and J 6 bases short, with 13 bases between. The CDR3 has 15 residues. Here the CDR3 reads CASSLDVAPTNEQFF. Written as DNA, the CDR3 is TGTGCCAGCAGCTTGGACGTAGCCCCCACCAATGAGCAGTTCTTC.

This clone was seen ten or more times. The rearrangement links TRBV6-6 to TRBJ1-5, with a weak D call TRBD1 (5 bases). This CDR3 has 16 residues. Trimming removed 6 bases at V and 0 bases at J, with 15 bases between. Germline CDR1 reads MNHNY; CDR2 reads SVGAGI (reference sequence). CDR3 in DNA: TGTGCCAGCAGAACAGGACGGGAGAATAGCAATCAGCCCCAGCATTTT. Protein product: CASRTGRENSNQPQHF.

This clone was seen just once. This sample also contains other DNA sequences that code for the same CDR3. This rearrangement joins TRBV5-4 to TRBJ2-3; 7 nucleotides agree with TRBD1. Germline V gene lookup returns CDR1 SGHNT and CDR2 YYREEE (reference sequence). This CDR3 has 13 residues. The V segment lost 2 bases and the J segment 3 bases; nucleotides outside the gene matches: 0. CDR3 bases: TGTGCCAGCAGCTTCAGGGGGACAGATACGCAGTATTTT. Translated: CASSFRGTDTQYF.

This sequence joins TRBV11-1 and TRBJ2-5; 9 nucleotides agree with TRBD1. With V trimmed by 1 base and J by 4 bases, 13 bases remained unmatched. This CDR3 contains 18 residues. Germline loops: CDR1 SGHAT, CDR2 FQDESV (reference sequence). The CDR3 spells CASSLGVTRTGERETQYF. CDR3 bases: TGTGCCAGCAGCTTAGGGGTCACACGGACAGGGGAGAGAGAGACCCAGTACTTC.

V gene TRBV11-2 combines with J gene TRBJ1-6; D unresolved. Germline assignment: CDR1 SGHAT and CDR2 FQNNGV. CDR3 length equals 12 residues. V lost 1 base to trimming and J lost 10 bases, with 5 bases between them. CDR3 protein: CASSLAPSPLHF. In DNA, the CDR3 is TGTGCCAGCAGCTTAGCGCCATCACCCCTCCACTTT.

As concerns this clone: In the same sample, other DNA sequences code for this CDR3. The DNA for the CDR3 is TGTGCCAGTAGTAGCGACAGGGGCAACTATGGCTACACCTTC. It translates to CASSSDRGNYGYTF. J is TRBJ1-2 and V is TRBV19; 8 nucleotides agree with TRBD1. V lost 4 bases and J lost 2; bases outside the gene matches: 3. CDR1 LNHDA and CDR2 SQIVND come from the germline V gene (reference sequence). The CDR3 has 14 amino acids.

The V gene is TRBV6-6, the J gene TRBJ1-5; the match to TRBD1 covers 7 bases. Germline CDR1 is MNHNY and CDR2 is SVGAGI (reference sequence). Unmatched junction bases numbered 6, after V lost 4 bases and J lost 3 bases. The CDR3 consists of 15 residues. The CDR3, as DNA: TGTGCCAGCAGTTCAACAGGGGTGGTCAATCAGCCCCAGCATTTT. Translation gives CASSSTGVVNQPQHF.

J is TRBJ1-2 and V is TRBV30, with 12 nucleotides matching TRBD1. V lost 0 bases and J lost 7; bases outside the gene matches: 6. CDR3 length equals 15 residues. In germline, CDR1 is GTSNPN, CDR2 SVGIG (reference sequence). CDR3 residues: CAWSVRGTGGSGYTF. The DNA for the CDR3 is TGTGCCTGGAGTGTACGGGGGACAGGGGGCTCTGGCTACACCTTC.

This clone was found once. The chain recombines TRBV5-5 with TRBJ1-1, with TRBD1 as a possible D gene (6 bases). CDR3 length: 15 amino acids. CDR1 and CDR2 (germline): SGHKS, YYEKEE (reference sequence). Trimming removed 4 bases from V and 6 bases from J, with 19 bases in between. This chain's CDR3 is CASSPGTYFVAEAFF. Here the CDR3 DNA reads TGTGCCAGCAGCCCCGGGACATACTTCGTGGCTGAAGCTTTCTTT.

This sequence joins TRBV5-4 and TRBJ2-5; TRBD1 aligns across 10 bases. CDR1 and CDR2 from the germline V gene are SGHNT and YYREEE (reference sequence). V lost 4 bases to trimming and J lost 5 bases; unmatched junction nucleotides: 8. The CDR3 has 15 amino acids. CDR3 sequence (DNA): TGTGCCAGCAGCGAGGGACAGGGGAGGTCGGAGACCCAGTACTTC. Its protein product is CASSEGQGRSETQYF.

The chain combines TRBV15 with TRBJ1-6, with 8 bases matching TRBD1. The CDR3 is 17 residues long. CDR1 and CDR2 (germline): LNHNV, YYDKDF (reference sequence). Trimming at V came to 5 bases and at J to 8 bases, leaving 14 bases not matched to a gene. The CDR3 sequence is CATSRRTTGGADSPLHF. The DNA of the CDR3 is TGTGCCACCAGCCGTCGTACCACAGGGGGTGCTGATTCACCCCTCCACTTT.

The CDR3 DNA sequence: TGCGCCAGCAGCCAAGAGGTAGCAGGGCCTGGAAACACCATATATTTT. Translation: CASSQEVAGPGNTIYF. J is TRBJ1-3 and V is TRBV4-3; tentatively, D is TRBD1 (5 bases). Trimming left V 0 bases short and J 2 bases short, with 11 bases between. CDR3 length equals 16 residues. Germline values: CDR1 LGHNA, CDR2 YSLEER.

Notes on this clone: The sample contains more than one DNA sequence encoding this CDR3. V gene TRBV5-1 combines with J gene TRBJ2-5, with 7 bases aligning to TRBD2. Germline V gives CDR1 SGHRS, CDR2 YFSETQ. The J segment lost 2 bases and the V segment lost 0 bases, leaving 4 bases of the junction unmatched. The length of the CDR3 is 15 residues. The CDR3 DNA reads TGCGCCAGCAGCTTGGCCGCTAGCGGACAAGAGACCCAGTACTTC. It yields the protein CASSLAASGQETQYF.

This chain joins TRBV6-1 and TRBJ2-1; maybe TRBD2 (5 bases). This CDR3 has 15 residues. Germline V gene lookup returns CDR1 MNHNS and CDR2 SASEGT. Trimming took 1 base from V and 4 from J, leaving 11 bases between them. The CDR3 loop is CASSEVEGGYNEQFF. CDR3 in DNA: TGTGCCAGCAGTGAAGTTGAGGGTGGGTACAATGAGCAGTTCTTC.

This rearrangement joins TRBV5-5 to TRBJ2-2; tentative D call: TRBD1 (5 bases). Trimming pared 2 bases from V and 5 bases from J, leaving 16 bases between. Per the germline V gene, CDR1 is SGHKS and CDR2 is YYEKEE (reference sequence). The CDR3 has 16 residues. CDR3 region: CASSFGVHQGTGELFF. The DNA for the CDR3 is TGTGCCAGCAGCTTTGGGGTCCACCAGGGTACCGGGGAGCTGTTTTTT.

The rearrangement uses TRBV11-2 and TRBJ1-1, with D possibly being TRBD1 (5 bases). The V end was cut by 5 bases, the J end by 11 bases, with 15 bases between. This CDR3 is built from 12 residues. CDR1 SGHAT and CDR2 FQNNGV come from the germline V gene. CDR3 sequence (DNA): TGTGCCAGCAGCCCCCAAGGGGCAGGGGCTTTCTTT. Translated: CASSPQGAGAFF.

V is TRBV5-1 and J is TRBJ2-2; unclear D gene. The CDR3 extends over 14 amino acids. Germline V lookup: CDR1 SGHRS, CDR2 YFSETQ. V shed 5 bases and J shed 0 bases, with 8 bases lying between them. The CDR3 spells CASREVSNTGELFF. CDR3 DNA: TGCGCCAGCAGGGAAGTTTCGAACACCGGGGAGCTGTTTTTT.